This T cell receptor (beta chain) was documented in a study of vaccination and CD4 T cells after COVID-19. V lost 0 bases and J lost 2; bases outside the gene matches: 8. Germline CDR1 is SGHRS and CDR2 is YFSETQ. The CDR3 is made up of 16 amino acids. About this clonotype: Its matching antigen is unknown.

Specified treatment: approximately nine-day PBMC culture with coronavirus spike peptide pools or control peptides (ViraFEST assay). PBMCs were cultured at some 2 million per well with approximately 9.4 IU/ml IL-2 and 10 ug/ml peptide pools. Sequencing of cultured CD4+ T cell DNA used the Oncomine TCR Beta short-read assay. TCRdb re-analysed the PCR reads in MiXCR, keeping a single row per CDR3 protein. Altogether some 13,000 distinct CDR3 sequences are present, roughly 29% being singletons, with the ten largest covering about 13%. The receptor's source is a human donor who had recovered from COVID-19. The sample here was CD4+ T cells from blood, cultured in vitro, taken after SARS-CoV-2 vaccination. This chain uses TRBV5-1 with TRBJ2-7, with 7 bases identical to TRBD2. The chain's CDR3 is CASSLARAGVTYEQYF. The CDR3 bases are TGCGCCAGCAGCTTGGCCCGGGCGGGGGTAACCTACGAGCAGTACTTC.